The entry below describes one T cell receptor beta chain. Its antigen is unidentified. The record originates from a study of T cells after yellow fever vaccination. Whole-study findings and limits: Among all clonotypes, a small share was observed in both CD4 and CD8 compartments. Contamination by abundant bulk-population clonotypes could be present in FACS-sorted repertoires.

TCR cDNA was made by 5'RACE template switching, adding a universal primer site and UMIs. One entry per CDR3 protein results from TCRdb running MiXCR on the 5' RACE reads. The sample has some 600,000 distinct CDR3 sequences; 9% to 15% are singletons. Unmatched junction bases numbered 6, after V lost 3 bases and J lost 6 bases. Per the germline V gene, CDR1 is LGHDT and CDR2 is YNNKEL (reference sequence). The CDR3 totals 16 residues. This chain joins TRBV3-1 and TRBJ2-2; 11 bases are a match to TRBD2. The sample here was PBMCs, taken on the day of the yellow fever booster vaccination. This TCR was recovered from a young man who received the YFV17D yellow fever vaccine. The CDR3 sequence is CASSQEWTSGSGELFF. CDR3 DNA sequence: TGTGCCAGCAGCCAGGAGTGGACTAGCGGGTCCGGGGAGCTGTTTTTT.